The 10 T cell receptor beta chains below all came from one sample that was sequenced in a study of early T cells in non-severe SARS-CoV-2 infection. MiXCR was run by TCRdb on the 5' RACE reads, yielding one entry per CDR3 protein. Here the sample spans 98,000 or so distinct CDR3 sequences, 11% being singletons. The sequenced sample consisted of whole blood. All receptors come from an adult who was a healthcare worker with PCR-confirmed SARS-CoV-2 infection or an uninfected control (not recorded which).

The CDR3 DNA sequence: TGTGCCAGCAGCGCCGAGGGACAGGGTCATAATTCACCCCTCCACTTT. It encodes CASSAEGQGHNSPLHF. The V and J genes are TRBV9 and TRBJ1-6, with 9 positions matching TRBD1. Germline values: CDR1 SGDLS, CDR2 YYNGEE. The CDR3 loop spans 16 amino acids. Losses at the gene ends were 3 bases for V and 5 bases for J; bases not matched to a gene: 6. The full variable domain, its missing parts supplied by reference TRBV9 and TRBJ1-6, is DSGVTQTPKHLITATGQRVTLRCSPRSGDLSVYWYQQSLDQGLQFLIQYYNGEERAKGNILERFSAQQFPDLHSELNLSSLELGDSALYFCASSAEGQGHNSPLHFGNGTRLTVT.

The CDR3 spells CASSVARTVANYGYTF. DNA for the CDR3: TGTGCCAGCAGCGTAGCACGCACAGTAGCCAACTATGGCTACACCTTC. The V gene is TRBV9, the J gene TRBJ1-2; no clear D gene. CDR3 length: 16 amino acids. V shed 0 bases and J shed 2 bases, with 14 bases lying between them. Germline V gene sequence: CDR1 SGDLS, CDR2 YYNGEE.

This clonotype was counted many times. CDR3 region: CASSIGQTNTGELFF. In DNA, the CDR3 is TGTGCCAGTAGTATCGGACAGACTAACACCGGGGAGCTGTTTTTT. The chain recombines TRBV19 with TRBJ2-2; TRBD1 might be the D (6 bases). The CDR3 is 15 residues long. CDR1 is LNHDA, CDR2 SQIVND, per germline (reference sequence). V dropped 3 bases and J dropped 2 bases, with 10 bases sitting between them.

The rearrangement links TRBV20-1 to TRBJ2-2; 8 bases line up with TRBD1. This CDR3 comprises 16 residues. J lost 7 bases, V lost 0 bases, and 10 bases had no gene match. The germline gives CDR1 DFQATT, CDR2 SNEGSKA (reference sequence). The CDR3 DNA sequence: TGCAGTGCTAGAGACCGGGACAGGTTAATTGTCGGGGAGCTGTTTTTT. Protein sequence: CSARDRDRLIVGELFF.

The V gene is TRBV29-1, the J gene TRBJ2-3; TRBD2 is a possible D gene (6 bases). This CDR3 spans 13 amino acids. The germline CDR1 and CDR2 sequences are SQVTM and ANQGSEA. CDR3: CRVVNGTTDTQYF. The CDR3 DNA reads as TGCAGAGTGGTAAACGGGACTACAGATACGCAGTATTTT.

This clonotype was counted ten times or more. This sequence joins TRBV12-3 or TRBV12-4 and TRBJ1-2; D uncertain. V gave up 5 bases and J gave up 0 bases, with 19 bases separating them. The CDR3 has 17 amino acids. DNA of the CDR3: TGTGCCAGCAGTCGAATTTACAGCGTTTTTTCTAACTATGGCTACACCTTC. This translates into CASSRIYSVFSNYGYTF.

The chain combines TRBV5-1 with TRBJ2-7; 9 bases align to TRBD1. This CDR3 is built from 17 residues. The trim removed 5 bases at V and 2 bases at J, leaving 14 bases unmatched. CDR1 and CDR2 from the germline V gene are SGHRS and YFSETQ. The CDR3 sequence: CASSYQPGQGPTYEQYF. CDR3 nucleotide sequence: TGCGCCAGCAGTTATCAACCTGGACAGGGGCCGACCTACGAGCAGTACTTC.

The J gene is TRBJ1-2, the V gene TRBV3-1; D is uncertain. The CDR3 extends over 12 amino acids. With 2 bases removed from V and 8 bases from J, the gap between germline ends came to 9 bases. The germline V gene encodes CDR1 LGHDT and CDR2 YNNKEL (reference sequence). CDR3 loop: CASSQLGDGYTF. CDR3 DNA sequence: TGTGCCAGCAGCCAACTCGGAGACGGCTACACCTTC.

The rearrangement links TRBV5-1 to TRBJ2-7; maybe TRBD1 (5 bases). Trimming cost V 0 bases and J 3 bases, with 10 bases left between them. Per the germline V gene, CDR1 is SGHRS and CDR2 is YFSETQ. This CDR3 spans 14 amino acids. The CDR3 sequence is CASSLDRWNYEQYF. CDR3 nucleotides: TGCGCCAGCAGCTTGGACAGGTGGAACTACGAGCAGTACTTC.

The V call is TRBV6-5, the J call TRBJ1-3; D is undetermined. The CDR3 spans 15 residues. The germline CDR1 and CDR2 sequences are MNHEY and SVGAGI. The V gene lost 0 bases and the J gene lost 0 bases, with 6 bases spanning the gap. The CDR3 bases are TGTGCCAGCAGTTACTCGCAGGCCTCTGGAAACACCATATATTTT. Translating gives CASSYSQASGNTIYF.